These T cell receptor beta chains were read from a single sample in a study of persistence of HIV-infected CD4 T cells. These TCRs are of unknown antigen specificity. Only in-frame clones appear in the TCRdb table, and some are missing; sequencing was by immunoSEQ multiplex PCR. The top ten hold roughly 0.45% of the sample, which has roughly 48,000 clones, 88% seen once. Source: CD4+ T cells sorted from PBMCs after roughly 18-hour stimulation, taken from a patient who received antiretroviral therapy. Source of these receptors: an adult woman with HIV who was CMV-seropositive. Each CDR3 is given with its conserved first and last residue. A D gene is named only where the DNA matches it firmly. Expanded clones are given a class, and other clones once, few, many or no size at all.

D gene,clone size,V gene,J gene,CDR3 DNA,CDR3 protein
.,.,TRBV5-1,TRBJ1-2,TGCGCCAGCAGCTTGGTCCTAAGCCCGACAGCTAACTATGGCTACACCTTC,CASSLVLSPTANYGYTF
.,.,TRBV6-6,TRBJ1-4,TGTGCCAGCAGTTACTTCCGGGACGGTTACGAAAAACTGTTTTTT,CASSYFRDGYEKLFF
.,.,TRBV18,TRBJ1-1,TGTGCCAGCTCCCCCACCTACGGGGGGCTGAACACTGAAGCTTTCTTT,CASSPTYGGLNTEAFF
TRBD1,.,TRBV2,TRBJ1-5,TGTGCCAGCAGCGCGGACAGGGTTGTGGGTAATGTCGTACAGCCCCAGCATTTT,CASSADRVVGNVVQPQHF
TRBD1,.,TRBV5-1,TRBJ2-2,TGCGCCAGCAGCCCCCGGACAGGGCGCGGTTCCGGGGAGCTGTTTTTT,CASSPRTGRGSGELFF
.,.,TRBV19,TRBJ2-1,TGTGCCAGTAAATCGGGGTCAGCCTACAATGAGCAGTTCTTC,CASKSGSAYNEQFF
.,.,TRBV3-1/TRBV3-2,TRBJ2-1,TGTGCCAGCAGCCAAGATAGGACTGATCCCTTCTACAATGAGCAGTTCTTC,CASSQDRTDPFYNEQFF
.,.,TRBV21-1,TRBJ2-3,TGTGCCATGAGGACTAGCGGGGGGGCCTTCCCAGATACGCAGTATTTT,CAMRTSGGAFPDTQYF
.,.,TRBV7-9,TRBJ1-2,TGTGCCAGCAGCGCCTCGGCGGGGGCCTATGGCTACACCTTC,CASSASAGAYGYTF
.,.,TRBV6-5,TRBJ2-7,TGTGCCAGCAGGGACAGCTCCTACGAGCAGTACTTC,CASRDSSYEQYF
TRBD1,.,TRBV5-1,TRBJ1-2,TGCGCCAGCAGCGAGGACAGGTCTAACTATGGCTACACCTTC,CASSEDRSNYGYTF
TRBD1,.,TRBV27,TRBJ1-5,TGTGCCAGCAGTTTGACAGGGGTTCAGCCCCAGCATTTT,CASSLTGVQPQHF
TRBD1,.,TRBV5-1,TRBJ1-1,TGCGCCAGCAGCGGGGGACAGTACACTGAAGCTTTCTTT,CASSGGQYTEAFF
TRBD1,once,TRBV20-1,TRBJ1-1,TGCAGTGCGCCTACAGGGGTTGAAGCTTTCTTT,CSAPTGVEAFF
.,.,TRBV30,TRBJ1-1,TGTGCCTGGAGCGCAGGGACGAGTACTGAAGCTTTCTTT,CAWSAGTSTEAFF
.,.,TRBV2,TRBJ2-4,TGTGCCAGCAGTGGAAGAACAGGGAATGTTGCCAAAAACATTCAGTACTTC,CASSGRTGNVAKNIQYF
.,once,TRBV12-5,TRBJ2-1,TGTGCTAGTGGTCCAACTACCAATGAGCAGTTCTTC,CASGPTTNEQFF
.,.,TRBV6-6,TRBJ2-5,TGTGCCAGCAGTGCCAAGACAGGTGGCGGAGAGACCCAGTACTTC,CASSAKTGGGETQYF
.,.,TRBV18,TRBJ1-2,TGTGCCAGCTCACCACCGAGCAGGGCGGATGGCTACACCTTC,CASSPPSRADGYTF
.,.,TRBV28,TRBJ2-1,TGTGCCAGCACAGGCACCTACAATGAGCAGTTCTTC,CASTGTYNEQFF
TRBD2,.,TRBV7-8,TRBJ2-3,TGTGCCAGCAGCTTAGCTAGCGGGGGGGCTAGTACGCAGTATTTT,CASSLASGGASTQYF
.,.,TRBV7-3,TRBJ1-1,TGTGCCAGCAGCCGACAGATTTATGCTGAAGCTTTCTTT,CASSRQIYAEAFF
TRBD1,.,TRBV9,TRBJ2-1,TGTGCCAGCAGCGTAGCTCCCGAAGGGGGCGAGCAGTTCTTC,CASSVAPEGGEQFF
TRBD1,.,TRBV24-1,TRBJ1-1,TGTGCCACCAGTGATCACAGGGGGCTGGAAACTGAAGCTTTCTTT,CATSDHRGLETEAFF
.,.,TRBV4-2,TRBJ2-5,TGTGCCAGCAGCCAGGGACCGGACGGCAGGGAGACCCAGTACTTC,CASSQGPDGRETQYF
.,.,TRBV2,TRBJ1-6,TGTGCCAGCAGACTCGGACGGCTAGATTCACCCCTCCACTTT,CASRLGRLDSPLHF
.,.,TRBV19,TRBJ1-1,TGTGCCAGTAGTATAGAACTTTCCAGGACGAACACTGAAGCTTTCTTT,CASSIELSRTNTEAFF
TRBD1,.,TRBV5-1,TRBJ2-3,TGCGCCAGCAGCTTTGAGACAGGGAGCACAGATACGCAGTATTTT,CASSFETGSTDTQYF
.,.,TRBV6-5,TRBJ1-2,TGTGCCAGCAGATCCACAGGAGCCTATGGCTACACCTTC,CASRSTGAYGYTF
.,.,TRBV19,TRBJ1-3,TGTGCCAGTAACACGGGGATGTCTGGAAACACCATATATTTT,CASNTGMSGNTIYF
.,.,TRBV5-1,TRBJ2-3,TGCGCCAGCAGCTTGGTCGACTTTAGCACAGATACGCAGTATTTT,CASSLVDFSTDTQYF
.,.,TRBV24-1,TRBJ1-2,TGTGCCACCAGTGACCCTAGGGCTTATGGCTACACCTTC,CATSDPRAYGYTF
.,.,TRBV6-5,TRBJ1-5,TGTGCCAGCAGTCGGGCGTTTGATCAGCCCCAGCATTTT,CASSRAFDQPQHF
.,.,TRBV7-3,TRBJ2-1,TGTGCCAGCAGCTTAAACCCTTGGGGGCAGACCAGAGAGCAGTTCTTC,CASSLNPWGQTREQFF
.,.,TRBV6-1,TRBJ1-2,TGTGCCAGCAGTGATAACAGCGTCAAGTCAGGCTATGGCTACACCTTC,CASSDNSVKSGYGYTF
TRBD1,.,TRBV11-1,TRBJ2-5,TGTGCCAGCATGACCGACAGGGGGCTGCAAGAGACCCAGTACTTC,CASMTDRGLQETQYF
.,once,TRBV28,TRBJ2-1,TGTGCCAGCAGTCCCCGGGGCCATAAAGGGGAGCAGTTCTTC,CASSPRGHKGEQFF
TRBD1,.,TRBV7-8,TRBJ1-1,TGTGCCAGCAGCCCTCGGGACAGGGTAGACACTGAAGCTTTCTTT,CASSPRDRVDTEAFF
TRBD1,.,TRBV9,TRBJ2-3,TGTGCCAGCAGCGTAGAGGGGGCTTGGACAGATACGCAGTATTTT,CASSVEGAWTDTQYF
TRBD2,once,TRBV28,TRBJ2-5,TGTGCCAGCAGTTCGACTACTAGCGGGGGGTTCAAAGAGACCCAGTACTTC,CASSSTTSGGFKETQYF
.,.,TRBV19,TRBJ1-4,TGTGCCAGTAGTGAGGCGGATATCCGAAAACTGTTTTTT,CASSEADIRKLFF
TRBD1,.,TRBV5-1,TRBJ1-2,TGCGCCCGCAGCCCGGGACAGGGGGGGATCAGCTACACCTTC,CARSPGQGGISYTF
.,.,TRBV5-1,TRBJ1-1,TGCGCCAGCAGCTCGGTGAGAAACACTGAAGCTTTCTTT,CASSSVRNTEAFF
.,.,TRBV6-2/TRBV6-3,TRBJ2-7,TGTGCCAGCAGTCGGGCTGGGGCCTACGAGCAGTACTTC,CASSRAGAYEQYF
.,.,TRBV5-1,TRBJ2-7,TGCGCCAGCAGCCCTTTAGACACGAACGAGCAGTACTTC,CASSPLDTNEQYF
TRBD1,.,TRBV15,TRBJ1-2,TGTGCCACCAGCAGAGGCTTCCTTCAGGGGGGGAACGACTATGGCTACACCTTC,CATSRGFLQGGNDYGYTF
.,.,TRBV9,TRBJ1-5,TGTGCCAGCAGCCCCGGGGGACACATCCCTCAGCCCCAGCATTTT,CASSPGGHIPQPQHF
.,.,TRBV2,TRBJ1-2,TGTGCCAGCAGTGAAGCGAGAGGGCTAAACTATGGCTACACCTTC,CASSEARGLNYGYTF
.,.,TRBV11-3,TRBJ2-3,TGTGCCAGCAGCTTATCTGGCAGAGATTGGGATACGCAGTATTTT,CASSLSGRDWDTQYF